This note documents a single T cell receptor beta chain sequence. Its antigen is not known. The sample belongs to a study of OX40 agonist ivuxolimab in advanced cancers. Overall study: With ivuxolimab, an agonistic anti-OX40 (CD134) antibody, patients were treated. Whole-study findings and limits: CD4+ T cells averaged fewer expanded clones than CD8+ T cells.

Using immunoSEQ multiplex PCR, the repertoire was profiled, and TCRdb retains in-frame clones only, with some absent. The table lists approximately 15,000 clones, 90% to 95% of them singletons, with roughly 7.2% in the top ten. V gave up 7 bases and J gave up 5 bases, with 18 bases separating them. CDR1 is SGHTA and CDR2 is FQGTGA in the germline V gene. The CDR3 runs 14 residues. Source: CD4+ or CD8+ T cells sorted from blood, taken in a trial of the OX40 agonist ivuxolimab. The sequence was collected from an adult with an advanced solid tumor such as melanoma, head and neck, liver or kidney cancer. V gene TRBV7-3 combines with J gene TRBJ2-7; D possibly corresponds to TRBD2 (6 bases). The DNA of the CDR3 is TGTGCCAGCACCGGCACTAGCATCCCCCACGAGCAGTACTTC. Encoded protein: CASTGTSIPHEQYF.